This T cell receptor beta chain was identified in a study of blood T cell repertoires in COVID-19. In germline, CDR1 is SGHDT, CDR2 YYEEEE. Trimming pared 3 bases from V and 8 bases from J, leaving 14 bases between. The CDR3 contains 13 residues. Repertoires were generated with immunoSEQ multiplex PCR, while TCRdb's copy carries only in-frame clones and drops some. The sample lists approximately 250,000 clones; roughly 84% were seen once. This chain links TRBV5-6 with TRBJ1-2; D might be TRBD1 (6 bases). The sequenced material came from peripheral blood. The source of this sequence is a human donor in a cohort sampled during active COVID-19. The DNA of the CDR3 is TGTGCCAGCAGCTCTGGCTACCAGGGGGGCTACACCTTC. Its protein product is CASSSGYQGGYTF. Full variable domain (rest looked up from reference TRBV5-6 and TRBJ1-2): DAGVTQSPTHLIKTRGQQVTLRCSPKSGHDTVSWYQQALGQGPQFIFQYYEEEERQRGNFPDRFSGHQFPNYSSELNVNALLLGDSALYLCASSSGYQGGYTFGSGTRLTVV.